This T cell receptor beta chain comes out of a study of T-cell reconstitution after alpha-beta-depleted transplantation in children. Study-wide findings and caveats: It was newly produced T cells that mostly accounted for T-cell counts and diversity one year after transplant. Alpha-beta T cells about two months after transplant reportedly derived from several hundred expanded graft clones. From surviving recipient T cells and thymic progenitors came the high day-60 TCRbeta diversity observed in some patients.

During its preparation, the TCRbeta library received unique molecular identifiers. TCRdb passed the PCR reads through MiXCR, listing each CDR3 protein once. The sample holds 30,000 or so distinct CDR3 sequences, around 7% seen once. This clonotype was counted ten times or more. Antigen unknown. Source: peripheral blood, taken 60 days after TCRalphabeta/CD19-depleted stem cell transplant. The TCR sequence derives from a child younger than two who had a stem cell transplant for acute myeloid leukemia, so the T cells may come from the graft donor.

The CDR3 is CASHLSGGAGEQFF. For the CDR3, the DNA is TGTGCCAGCCATCTCAGCGGGGGGGCGGGTGAGCAGTTCTTC. The V gene is TRBV7-8, the J gene TRBJ2-1; TRBD2 matches 10 bases. Germline assignment: CDR1 SGHVS and CDR2 FQNEAQ. This CDR3 region has 14 residues. V gave up 8 bases and J gave up 9 bases; unmatched junction bases: 10.